This T cell receptor beta chain was documented in a study of identical twins. Study findings and constraints: Models, which agreed with sharing between unrelated individuals, nonetheless underestimated the out-of-frame TCR alpha sharing seen in monozygotic twins. For out-of-frame alpha sequences shared by twins, low generation probability was in excess.

V was cut by 6 bases and J by 0 bases, with 12 bases left in between. CDR1 and CDR2 from the germline V gene are MNHEY and SMNVEV (reference sequence). The CDR3 spans 15 residues. Many counts were recorded for this clonotype. The target antigen is unknown. MiXCR, run by TCRdb on the 5' RACE reads, gives a single entry per CDR3 protein. The sample shows approximately 600,000 distinct CDR3 sequences, roughly 9.5% of them seen only once. The same sample was also used in a study of yellow fever vaccine responses in identical twins.

This sequence joins TRBV27 and TRBJ2-1; possibly TRBD2 for D (5 bases). Sample: PBMCs. This sequence originates from a woman aged 18-30 years in good health. The CDR3 region has the DNA TGTGCCAGCAGGAGGGATTACGGCTCCTACAATGAGCAGTTCTTC. Its translation is CASRRDYGSYNEQFF.